This T cell receptor (beta chain) was identified during a study of T cells in Graves' hyperthyroidism and ophthalmopathy. The TCR beta CDR3 regions underwent amplification using RNA transcripts as the source. With the HTBI primer set, the TCR CDR3 went through a first round of RT-PCR. TCRdb re-called the multiplex PCR reads with MiXCR, one entry per CDR3 protein. This sample has some 140,000 distinct CDR3 sequences; approximately 20% occur once, and the top ten carry 60% to 80%. This clonotype was detected a few times. V was trimmed by 4 bases and J by 1 base, leaving 10 bases between them. Germline V gives CDR1 SGHDN, CDR2 FVKESK. There are 15 residues in the CDR3.

The receptor was derived from a woman aged 45 to 65 with Graves' hyperthyroidism that later progressed to Graves' ophthalmopathy. J is TRBJ2-2 and V is TRBV14; D may be TRBD1 or TRBD2 (5 bases each). The sequenced sample consisted of blood. Here the CDR3 DNA reads TGTGCCAGCAGCCCCCTTGGGGGGAACACCGGGGAGCTGTTTTTT. Its translation is CASSPLGGNTGELFF.